This entry lists 29 T cell receptor beta chains sequenced from one sample in a study of cytomegalovirus exposure and HLA in healthy donors. PCR amplification relied on 60 Vbeta primers (plus 13 Jbeta primers). The repertoire was sequenced with immunoSEQ multiplex PCR; TCRdb's copy has only in-frame clones and lacks some. Altogether about 170,000 clones are present, roughly 85% being singletons, with the ten largest covering about 2.1%. Sequenced input: PBMCs. The source is a man aged 18 to 29 in good health and CMV-seropositive.

The chain uses TRBV4-2 and TRBJ1-4; tentatively, D is TRBD1 (6 bases). Trimming cost V 3 bases and J 0 bases, with 17 bases left between them. The CDR3 is made up of 18 amino acids. Germline values: CDR1 LGHNA, CDR2 YNFKEQ. The CDR3 sequence: CASSQQAGALATNEKLFF. The CDR3 bases are TGTGCCAGCAGCCAGCAGGCAGGGGCGTTGGCAACTAATGAAAAACTGTTTTTT.

The chain employs TRBV27 and TRBJ2-7, with D possibly being TRBD1 (6 bases). The CDR3 spans 14 residues. Germline V gives CDR1 MNHEY, CDR2 SMNVEV (reference sequence). V gave up 4 bases and J gave up 0 bases, with 10 bases separating them. The CDR3 sequence: CASSWAGDSYEQYF. CDR3 coding DNA: TGTGCCAGCAGTTGGGCAGGGGACTCCTACGAGCAGTACTTC.

The J gene is TRBJ1-6, the V gene TRBV25-1; weak D call: TRBD1 (5 bases). The CDR3 is made up of 16 amino acids. With 1 base removed from V and 5 bases from J, the gap between germline ends came to 12 bases. Germline loops: CDR1 MGHDK, CDR2 SYGVNS. The CDR3 region is CASSEFGGSDNSPLHF. CDR3 nucleotides: TGTGCCAGCAGTGAATTTGGGGGGTCGGATAATTCACCCCTCCACTTT.

The chain joins TRBV11-2 to TRBJ2-3; possible D gene TRBD1, 5 bases. Trimming removed 0 bases from V and 6 bases from J, with 16 bases in between. CDR1 and CDR2 from the germline V gene are SGHAT and FQNNGV. The CDR3 spans 16 residues. The CDR3 DNA is TGTGCCAGCAGCTTAGATCGTACAGGATTTATCGATACGCAGTATTTT. It yields the protein CASSLDRTGFIDTQYF.

The V and J genes are TRBV9 and TRBJ1-4, with a weak D call TRBD1 (5 bases). CDR3 length: 13 residues. Between the trimmed V and J ends, which lost 6 bases and 8 bases, there was a span of 14 bases. Germline loops: CDR1 SGDLS, CDR2 YYNGEE. The CDR3 protein is CASTGGGDEKLFF. The CDR3 DNA reads as TGTGCCAGCACCGGGGGAGGGGACGAAAAACTGTTTTTT.

The CDR3: CASRPGGGGTGELFF. The CDR3 DNA is TGTGCCAGCAGGCCAGGCGGGGGTGGAACCGGGGAGCTGTTTTTT. The V gene is TRBV7-2, the J gene TRBJ2-2; 7 nucleotides align to TRBD2. Germline V gene sequence: CDR1 SGHTA, CDR2 FQGNSA. The CDR3 sequence is 15 residues long. V lost 6 bases, J lost 5 bases, and 9 bases stayed unmatched. The whole variable domain, remainder taken from reference TRBV7-2 and TRBJ2-2, is GAGVSQSPSNKVTEKGKDVELRCDPISGHTALYWYRQSLGQGLEFLIYFQGNSAPDKSGLPSDRFSAERTGGSVSTLTIQRTQQEDSAVYLCASRPGGGGTGELFFGEGSRLTVL.

This chain links TRBV23-1 with TRBJ1-3; a possible D gene is TRBD1 (6 bases). TRBV23-1 is an ORF, and what it does is uncertain. The CDR3 is 22 residues long. Trimming removed 6 bases from V and 0 bases from J, with 33 bases in between. The chain's CDR3 is CASRPKVAGVGSKQDSGNTIYF. DNA for the CDR3: TGCGCCAGCAGACCTAAGGTGGCAGGGGTGGGTTCTAAACAAGACTCTGGAAACACCATATATTTT.

The chain recombines TRBV5-4 with TRBJ1-2; D is possibly TRBD1 (5 bases). The V end lost 3 bases, the J end lost 5 bases, and 11 bases lay between the germline ends. This CDR3 spans 13 amino acids. Germline CDR1 reads SGHNT; CDR2 reads YYREEE (reference sequence). In nucleotides, the CDR3 is TGTGCCAGCAGCTCTATGCAGGGATATGGCTACACCTTC. Encoded protein: CASSSMQGYGYTF.

This chain uses TRBV7-2 with TRBJ2-3; D ambiguous. Trimming left V 1 base short and J 5 bases short, with 7 bases between. Germline CDR1 reads SGHTA; CDR2 reads FQGNSA. The CDR3 loop spans 13 amino acids. CDR3 sequence reads: CASSLGTGDTQYF. The CDR3 nucleotides are TGTGCCAGCAGCTTAGGCACCGGAGATACGCAGTATTTT.

This clone was counted a single time. The rearrangement joins TRBV25-1 to TRBJ1-1, with no clear D. Germline CDR1 MGHDK, CDR2 SYGVNS. Trimming removed 6 bases at V and 5 bases at J, with 13 bases between. The CDR3 length is 13 residues. CDR3: CASRSPRGTEAFF. The CDR3 region has the DNA TGTGCCAGCAGGTCTCCTCGGGGAACTGAAGCTTTCTTT.

The chain couples TRBV7-2 to TRBJ2-5; a weak D match, TRBD1 (5 bases). Germline V lookup: CDR1 SGHTA, CDR2 FQGNSA. Trimming shortened V by 3 bases and J by 11 bases, and 16 bases separated the two germline ends. The CDR3 has 13 residues. The CDR3 loop reads CASSLAGRGEQYF. The CDR3 DNA reads TGTGCCAGCAGCTTGGCAGGGCGTGGAGAGCAGTACTTC.

This chain joins TRBV5-6 and TRBJ1-1, with TRBD1 identical over 10 bases. With V trimmed by 3 bases and J by 3 bases, 5 bases remained unmatched. This CDR3 comprises 15 residues. Germline assignment: CDR1 SGHDT and CDR2 YYEEEE. In nucleotides, the CDR3 is TGTGCCAGCAGCTGGCAAGGGACAGGGGACACTGAAGCTTTCTTT. This gives the protein CASSWQGTGDTEAFF.

Only one count was recorded for this clone. CDR3 DNA: TGTGCCAGCAGCTTGAGCGGGGGGGATTACAATGAGCAGTTCTTC. Translated, it gives CASSLSGGDYNEQFF. V and J are TRBV7-9 and TRBJ2-1; 10 bases fit TRBD2. V shed 3 bases, J shed 4 bases, and the junction held 3 bases outside the gene matches. The CDR3 sequence is 15 residues long. Germline CDR1 SEHNR, CDR2 FQNEAQ (reference sequence).

The rearrangement links TRBV29-1 to TRBJ2-2; TRBD1 aligns across 8 bases. With 2 bases clipped from V and 5 bases from J, the junction kept 16 bases outside the gene matches. The CDR3 is 18 amino acids. Looked up from germline, CDR1 is SQVTM and CDR2 is ANQGSEA. Here the CDR3 reads CSVELRGSGQGRTGELFF. The CDR3 coding sequence is TGCAGCGTTGAATTAAGGGGAAGCGGACAGGGCCGGACCGGGGAGCTGTTTTTT.

The genes are TRBV7-9 and TRBJ1-3; D might be TRBD1 (5 bases). Germline CDR1 SEHNR, CDR2 FQNEAQ (reference sequence). V lost 10 bases and J lost 0, with 16 bases in between. The CDR3 has 15 residues. CDR3 residues: CAIAKTGFSGNTIYF. The DNA of the CDR3 is TGTGCCATAGCTAAAACAGGCTTCTCTGGAAACACCATATATTTT.

The chain has TRBV25-1 and TRBJ1-1, with TRBD1 identical over 7 bases. V shed 7 bases and J 5 bases; nucleotides not matched to a gene: 10. This CDR3 contains 14 residues. The germline V gene encodes CDR1 MGHDK and CDR2 SYGVNS. CDR3 amino acids: CASTTTGIGTEAFF. DNA of the CDR3: TGTGCCAGCACCACGACAGGGATAGGTACTGAAGCTTTCTTT.

CDR3 residues: CASSITTGKETQYF. The DNA of the CDR3 is TGTGCCAGCAGCATAACGACAGGGAAAGAGACCCAGTACTTC. The genes are TRBV11-3 and TRBJ2-5; TRBD1 aligns across 7 bases. In germline, CDR1 is SGHNT, CDR2 YENEEA. Losses at the gene ends were 5 bases for V and 3 bases for J; bases not matched to a gene: 6. This CDR3 has 14 amino acids.

This chain links TRBV21-1 with TRBJ2-5; TRBD2 reflects the table's D call only, with no check against the DNA. TRBV21-1 is recorded as a pseudogene. The CDR3 spans 16 residues. The CDR3 DNA sequence: TGTGCCAGCAGCATCGATCCGGGACTCGATGAAGAGACCCAGTACTTC. Translation gives CASSIDPGLDEETQYF.

CDR3 bases: TGTGCCAGCAGCTTAAGGAAGGCAGGGGGCCTAGAGACCCAGTACTTC. Translated, it gives CASSLRKAGGLETQYF. The chain combines TRBV7-9 with TRBJ2-5; 8 bases agree with TRBD1. CDR3 length: 16 amino acids. Germline CDR1 reads SEHNR; CDR2 reads FQNEAQ (reference sequence). J was trimmed by 4 bases and V by 2 bases; bases with no gene match: 9.

J is TRBJ2-3 and V is TRBV5-6; TRBD2 matches at 8 bases. The germline CDR1 and CDR2 sequences are SGHDT and YYEEEE. The ends lost 0 bases at V and 5 bases at J; junction bases unmatched: 2. The CDR3 contains 14 residues. The CDR3 nucleotides are TGTGCCAGCAGCTTGGCGGGGGGGGTAGATACGCAGTATTTT. This codes for CASSLAGGVDTQYF.

The V gene is TRBV5-1, the J gene TRBJ2-3; 13 bases match TRBD2. The CDR3 runs 16 residues. The germline V gene has CDR1 SGHRS and CDR2 YFSETQ. With 4 bases clipped from V and 5 bases from J, the junction kept 7 bases outside the gene matches. The CDR3 bases are TGCGCCAGCAGCCCGAGGACTAGCGGGGGCCTAGATACGCAGTATTTT. It specifies CASSPRTSGGLDTQYF.

The rearrangement joins TRBV5-4 to TRBJ2-5, with 11 bases aligning to TRBD2. Germline V gene data show CDR1 as SGHNT and CDR2 as YYREEE (reference sequence). The CDR3 contains 15 residues. The V and J ends lost 5 bases and 4 bases, in that order; junction bases with no gene match: 7. CDR3 bases: TGTGCCAGCAGGTTTAGCGGGGGGGCGTTAGAGACCCAGTACTTC. Its protein is CASRFSGGALETQYF.

The chain combines TRBV25-1 with TRBJ1-6; D may be TRBD1 (5 bases). The CDR3 length is 12 residues. V was clipped by 9 bases and J by 8 bases, with 11 bases between them. Germline V gene data show CDR1 as MGHDK and CDR2 as SYGVNS. The CDR3 coding sequence is TGTGCCAGTAGCAGGGACTATTCACCCCTCCACTTT. Protein product: CASSRDYSPLHF.

This clone was found once. The V gene is TRBV6-5, the J gene TRBJ2-1; 7 bases match TRBD2. Unmatched junction bases numbered 13, after V lost 8 bases and J lost 12 bases. This CDR3 contains 13 residues. CDR1 and CDR2 from the germline V gene are MNHEY and SVGAGI. The CDR3 loop reads CASEERGGIGQFF. In DNA, the CDR3 is TGTGCCAGCGAGGAGCGGGGAGGGATCGGGCAGTTCTTC.

The V call is TRBV29-1, the J call TRBJ1-2; no firm D call. The CDR3 extends over 12 amino acids. The V gene's germline CDR1 is SQVTM and CDR2 ANQGSEA. The V end was cut by 6 bases, the J end by 7 bases, with 15 bases between. This chain's CDR3 is CSVTVPESGYTF. CDR3 sequence (DNA): TGCAGCGTGACCGTACCGGAGAGTGGCTACACCTTC.

The V gene is TRBV5-1, the J gene TRBJ2-5; D is unclear. V lost 4 bases and J lost 0, with 10 bases in between. Looked up from germline, CDR1 is SGHRS and CDR2 is YFSETQ. The CDR3 sequence is 14 residues long. DNA for the CDR3: TGCGCCAGCAGCCTTGGCGACAACCAAGAGACCCAGTACTTC. It encodes CASSLGDNQETQYF.

The chain has TRBV7-2 and TRBJ2-3, with 8 nucleotides matching TRBD2. V was clipped by 1 base and J by 0 bases; unmatched bases: 6. Germline CDR1 SGHTA, CDR2 FQGNSA. The CDR3 spans 17 residues. The CDR3: CASSLGLAGPSTDTQYF. The CDR3 DNA reads as TGTGCCAGCAGCTTAGGATTAGCGGGACCTAGCACAGATACGCAGTATTTT. Based on the CDR3 plus reference TRBV7-2 and TRBJ2-3, the full variable domain is GAGVSQSPSNKVTEKGKDVELRCDPISGHTALYWYRQSLGQGLEFLIYFQGNSAPDKSGLPSDRFSAERTGGSVSTLTIQRTQQEDSAVYLCASSLGLAGPSTDTQYFGPGTRLTVL.

This clone was seen a few times. DNA for the CDR3: TGCAGCGGGACCTCAGGGGAGGGCTATGGCTACACCTTC. Translation: CSGTSGEGYGYTF. The chain employs TRBV29-1 and TRBJ1-2, with D tentatively TRBD1 (6 bases). Trimming left V 7 bases short and J 4 bases short, with 16 bases between. Germline loops: CDR1 SQVTM, CDR2 ANQGSEA. CDR3 length: 13 residues.

This sequence joins TRBV9 and TRBJ2-5; D is possibly TRBD1 (5 bases). This CDR3 has 12 residues. Trimming removed 4 bases from V and 5 bases from J, with 9 bases in between. Germline-derived CDR1 and CDR2 are SGDLS and YYNGEE. In DNA, the CDR3 is TGTGCCAGCAGCCCGCAGGGTGAGACCCAGTACTTC. This gives the protein CASSPQGETQYF.